The rows below give T cell receptor beta chains drawn from one sample of a study of PD-L1 blockade in urothelial cancer. Some clones are missing from TCRdb's copy, which holds only in-frame ones; the method was immunoSEQ multiplex PCR. The data contain 45,000 to 60,000 clones, 85% of them singletons. Sequences were derived from PBMCs, sampled around atezolizumab (anti-PD-L1) treatment. The receptor set was obtained from a man in his 70s with urothelial cancer. Each CDR3 is given with its conserved first and last residue. A D gene is named only where the DNA matches it firmly. Clone size, where shown, is once, few, many, or a class for clones that have expanded.

>.|TRBV4-1|TRBJ2-7|once
CASSQDQVGAASYEQYF
TGCGCCAGCAGCCAAGACCAAGTAGGGGCTGCCTCCTACGAGCAGTACTTC
>TRBD2|TRBV2|TRBJ2-7|.
CASSGGLAREQYF
TGTGCCAGCAGTGGGGGACTAGCGAGGGAGCAGTACTTC
>TRBD1|TRBV2|TRBJ1-5|few
CASSVVQGSNQPQHF
TGTGCCAGCAGTGTGGTACAGGGGAGCAATCAGCCCCAGCATTTT
>TRBD2|TRBV6-1|TRBJ2-1|.
CASSELAGGPNEQFF
TGTGCCAGCAGTGAGCTAGCGGGAGGGCCGAATGAGCAGTTCTTC
>.|TRBV19|TRBJ1-1|.
CASSAGAPTEAFF
TGTGCCAGTAGTGCAGGGGCTCCCACTGAAGCTTTCTTT
>.|TRBV11-2|TRBJ2-2|.
CASSLVAVNTGELFF
TGTGCCAGCAGCTTAGTAGCCGTGAACACCGGGGAGCTGTTTTTT
>.|TRBV11-2|TRBJ2-5|.
CASSSPVQETQYF
TGTGCCAGCAGCTCCCCTGTCCAAGAGACCCAGTACTTC
>TRBD2|TRBV5-1|TRBJ2-2|.
CASSPRTSGGELFF
TGCGCCAGCAGCCCGAGGACTAGCGGAGGGGAGCTGTTTTTT
>.|TRBV9|TRBJ2-5|.
CASSVASQEATQYF
TGTGCCAGCAGCGTAGCTTCCCAGGAGGCGACCCAGTACTTC
>TRBD2|TRBV27|TRBJ2-1|.
CASSLSAGESYNEQFF
TGTGCCAGCAGTTTATCGGCGGGAGAGTCCTACAATGAGCAGTTCTTC
>.|TRBV11-2|TRBJ2-2|once
CASTLYPFGELFF
TGTGCCAGCACCCTCTACCCGTTCGGGGAGCTGTTTTTT
>TRBD1|TRBV6-4|TRBJ2-7|.
CASSARTGGAFVNEQYF
TGTGCCAGCAGTGCCCGAACAGGGGGCGCGTTCGTGAACGAGCAGTACTTC
>TRBD2|TRBV5-4|TRBJ2-7|.
CASSQGGERSTYEQYF
TGTGCCAGCAGCCAGGGAGGGGAGCGGAGTACCTACGAGCAGTACTTC
>.|TRBV11-2|TRBJ2-7|.
CASSSYGGTYSYEQYF
TGTGCCAGCAGCTCCTATGGCGGGACCTATTCCTACGAGCAGTACTTC
>.|TRBV20-1|TRBJ1-1|.
CSAKGGTEAFF
TGCAGTGCTAAGGGGGGGACTGAAGCTTTCTTT
>.|TRBV6-6|TRBJ2-7|.
CASSYSELRSYEQYF
TGTGCCAGCAGTTACTCGGAACTACGATCCTACGAGCAGTACTTC
>TRBD1|TRBV4-1|TRBJ2-1|.
CASSPGTGSGKHEQFF
TGCGCCAGCAGCCCGGGGACAGGCTCCGGGAAGCATGAGCAGTTCTTC
>.|TRBV21-1|TRBJ1-2|.
CASSKKGGKGHHHGYTF
TGTGCCAGCAGCAAAAAAGGTGGGAAGGGACACCACCATGGCTACACCTTC